This TCR beta chain was retrieved from a study of tumor and adjacent non-tumor tissue in lung cancer. Broader study findings: Compared with tumor, normal lung showed significantly lower TCR diversity.

This sample's RNA came from whole unsorted tissue. Newly diagnosed lung cancer patients had thoracic surgery in China, August–late 2014, without prior chemotherapy. Germline CDR1 reads DFQATT; CDR2 reads SNEGSKA (reference sequence). This CDR3 contains 15 residues. Turning to this clonotype: Its antigen is not known. At one end the junction does not follow the germline gene, possibly because of a read error.

Three rounds of nested PCR, following a modified ARM-PCR protocol, produced the TCRbeta library. MiXCR, run by TCRdb on the multiplex PCR reads, gives a single entry per CDR3 protein. The sample holds about 78,000 distinct CDR3 sequences, around 85% seen once. This sequence was found in a woman between 50 and 59 years old with non-small cell lung cancer. The V call is TRBV20-1, the J call TRBJ2-3; the D call may be TRBD1 or TRBD2 (5 bases each). The sequenced sample consisted of lung tumor tissue. For the CDR3, the DNA is TGCAGTGCTACCCCTGAGGGGAATGGACGAGATACACAGTATTTT. It is translated as CSATPEGNGRDTQYF.